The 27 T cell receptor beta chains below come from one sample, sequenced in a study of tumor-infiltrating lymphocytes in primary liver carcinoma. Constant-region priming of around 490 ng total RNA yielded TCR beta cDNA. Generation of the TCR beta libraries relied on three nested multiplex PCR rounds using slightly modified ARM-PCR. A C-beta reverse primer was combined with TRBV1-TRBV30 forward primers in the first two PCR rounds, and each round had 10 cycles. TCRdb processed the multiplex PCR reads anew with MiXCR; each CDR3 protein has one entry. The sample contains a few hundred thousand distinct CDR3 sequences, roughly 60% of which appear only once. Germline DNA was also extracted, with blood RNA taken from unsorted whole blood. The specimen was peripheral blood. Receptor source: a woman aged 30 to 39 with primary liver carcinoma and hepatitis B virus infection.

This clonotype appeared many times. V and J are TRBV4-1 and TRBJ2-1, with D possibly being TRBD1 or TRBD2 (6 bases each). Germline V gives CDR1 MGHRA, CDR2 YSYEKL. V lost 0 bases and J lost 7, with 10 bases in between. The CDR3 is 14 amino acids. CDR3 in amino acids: CASSQDTGRNEQFF. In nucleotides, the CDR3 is TGCGCCAGCAGCCAAGATACAGGGAGGAATGAGCAGTTCTTC.

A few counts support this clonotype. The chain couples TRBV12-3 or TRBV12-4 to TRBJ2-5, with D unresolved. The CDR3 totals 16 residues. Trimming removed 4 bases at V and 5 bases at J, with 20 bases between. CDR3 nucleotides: TGTGCCAGCAGTTCCCGCCCCCCGCTGGGTGGGGAGACCCAGTACTTC. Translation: CASSSRPPLGGETQYF.

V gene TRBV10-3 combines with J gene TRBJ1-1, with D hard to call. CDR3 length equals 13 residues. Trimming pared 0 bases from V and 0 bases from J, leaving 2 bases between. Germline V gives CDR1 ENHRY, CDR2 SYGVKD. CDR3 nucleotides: TGTGCCATCAGTGAGTCGTTGAACACTGAAGCTTTCTTT. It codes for CAISESLNTEAFF.

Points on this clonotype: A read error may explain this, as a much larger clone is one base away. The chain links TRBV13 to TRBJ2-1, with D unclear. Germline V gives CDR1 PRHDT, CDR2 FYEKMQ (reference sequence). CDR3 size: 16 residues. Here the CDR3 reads CPSSLNGVPSYNEQFF. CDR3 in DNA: TGTCCCAGCAGCTTAAACGGAGTTCCCTCCTACAATGAGCAGTTCTTC.

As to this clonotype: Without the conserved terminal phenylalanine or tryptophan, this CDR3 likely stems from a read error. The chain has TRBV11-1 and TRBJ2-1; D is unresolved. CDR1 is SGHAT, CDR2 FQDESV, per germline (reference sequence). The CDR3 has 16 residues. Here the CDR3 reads CGSSLGSGVVLNEQFV. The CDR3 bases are TGTGGCAGCAGCTTAGGATCCGGTGTGGTCCTCAATGAGCAGTTCGTC.

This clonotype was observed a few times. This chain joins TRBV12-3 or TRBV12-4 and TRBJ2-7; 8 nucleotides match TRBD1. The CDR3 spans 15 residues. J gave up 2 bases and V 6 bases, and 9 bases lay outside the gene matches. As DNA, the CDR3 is TGTGCCAGCAGCAAACAGGGGGTTTGGCCCTACGAGCAGTACTTC. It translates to CASSKQGVWPYEQYF.

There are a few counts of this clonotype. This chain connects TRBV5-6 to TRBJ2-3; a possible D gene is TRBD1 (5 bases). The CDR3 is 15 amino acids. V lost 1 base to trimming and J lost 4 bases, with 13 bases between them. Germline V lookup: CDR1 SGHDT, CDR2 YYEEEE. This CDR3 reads CASSLRSGWSDTQYF. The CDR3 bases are TGTGCCAGCAGCTTGAGGTCAGGGTGGTCAGATACGCAGTATTTT.

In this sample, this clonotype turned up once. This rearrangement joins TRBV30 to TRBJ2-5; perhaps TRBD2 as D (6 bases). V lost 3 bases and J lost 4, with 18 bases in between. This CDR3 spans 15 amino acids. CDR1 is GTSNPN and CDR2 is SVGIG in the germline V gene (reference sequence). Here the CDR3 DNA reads TGTGCCTGGAGCGTCAGTAGAGCGGGTCCAGAGACCCAGTACTTC. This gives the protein CAWSVSRAGPETQYF.

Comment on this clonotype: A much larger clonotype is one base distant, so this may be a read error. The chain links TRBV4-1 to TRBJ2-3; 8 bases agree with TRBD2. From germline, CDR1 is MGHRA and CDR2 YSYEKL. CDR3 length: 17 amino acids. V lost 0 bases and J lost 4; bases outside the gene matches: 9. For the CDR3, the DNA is TGCGCCAGCAGCCAAGATCCCAGCGGGAGTGCGGCAGATACGCAGTATTTT. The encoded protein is CASSQDPSGSAADTQYF.

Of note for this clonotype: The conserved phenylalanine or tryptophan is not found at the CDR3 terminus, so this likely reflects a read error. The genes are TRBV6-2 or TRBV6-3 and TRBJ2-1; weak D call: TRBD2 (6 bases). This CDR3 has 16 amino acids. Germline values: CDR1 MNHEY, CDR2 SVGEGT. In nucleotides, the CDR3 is TGTGCCAACAGTTACGGGGAACGGGGGAGGTTTAATGAGCAGTTCATC. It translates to CANSYGERGRFNEQFI.

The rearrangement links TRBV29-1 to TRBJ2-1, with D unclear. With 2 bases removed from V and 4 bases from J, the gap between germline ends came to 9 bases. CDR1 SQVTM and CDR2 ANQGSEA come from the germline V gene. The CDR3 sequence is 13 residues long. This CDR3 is CSVESWSYNEQFF. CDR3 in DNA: TGCAGCGTTGAATCCTGGAGTTACAATGAGCAGTTCTTC.

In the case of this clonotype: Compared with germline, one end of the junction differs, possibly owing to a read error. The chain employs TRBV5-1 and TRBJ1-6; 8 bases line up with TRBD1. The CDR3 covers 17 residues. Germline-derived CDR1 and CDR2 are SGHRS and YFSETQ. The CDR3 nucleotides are TGCGCCAGTAGCTTGTATCTCACCGGGACAGGAAATACACCCCTCCACTTT. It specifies CASSLYLTGTGNTPLHF.

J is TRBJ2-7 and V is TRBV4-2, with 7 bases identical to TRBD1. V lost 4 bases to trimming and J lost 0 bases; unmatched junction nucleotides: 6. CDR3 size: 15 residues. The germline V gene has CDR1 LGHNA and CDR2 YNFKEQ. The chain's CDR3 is CASSLSGTVSYEQYF. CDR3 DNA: TGTGCCAGCAGCCTATCCGGGACAGTCTCCTACGAGCAGTACTTC.

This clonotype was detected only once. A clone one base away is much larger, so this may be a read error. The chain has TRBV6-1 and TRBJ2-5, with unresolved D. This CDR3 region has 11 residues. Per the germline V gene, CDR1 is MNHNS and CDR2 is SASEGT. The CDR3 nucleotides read TGTGCCGGCAGTGAAACTTGGACCCAGTACTTC. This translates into CAGSETWTQYF.

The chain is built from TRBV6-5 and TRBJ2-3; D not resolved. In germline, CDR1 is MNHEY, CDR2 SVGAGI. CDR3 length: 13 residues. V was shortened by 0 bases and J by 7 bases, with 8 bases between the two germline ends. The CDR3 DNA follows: TGTGCCAGCAGTTACTCGAGGCAGAATACGCAGTATTTT. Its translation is CASSYSRQNTQYF.

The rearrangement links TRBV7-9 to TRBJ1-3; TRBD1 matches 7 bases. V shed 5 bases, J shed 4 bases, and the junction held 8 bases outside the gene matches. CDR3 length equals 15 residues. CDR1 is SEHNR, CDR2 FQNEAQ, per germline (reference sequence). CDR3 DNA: TGTGCCAGCAGCCTAGGGACAGCAGCAGGAAACACCATATATTTT. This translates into CASSLGTAAGNTIYF.

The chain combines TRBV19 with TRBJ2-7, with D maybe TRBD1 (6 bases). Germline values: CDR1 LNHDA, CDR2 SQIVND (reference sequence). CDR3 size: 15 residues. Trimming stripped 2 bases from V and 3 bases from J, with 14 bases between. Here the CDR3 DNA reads TGTGCCAGTAGTATAAAGGGGACACGCCACTACGAGCAGTACTTC. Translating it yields CASSIKGTRHYEQYF.

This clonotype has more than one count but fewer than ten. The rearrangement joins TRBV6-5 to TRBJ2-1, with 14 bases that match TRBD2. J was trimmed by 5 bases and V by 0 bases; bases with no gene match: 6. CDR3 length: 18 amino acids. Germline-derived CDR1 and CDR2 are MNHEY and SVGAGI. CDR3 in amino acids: CASSYSMGLAGVHNEQFF. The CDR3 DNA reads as TGTGCCAGCAGTTACTCGATGGGACTAGCGGGAGTACACAATGAGCAGTTCTTC.

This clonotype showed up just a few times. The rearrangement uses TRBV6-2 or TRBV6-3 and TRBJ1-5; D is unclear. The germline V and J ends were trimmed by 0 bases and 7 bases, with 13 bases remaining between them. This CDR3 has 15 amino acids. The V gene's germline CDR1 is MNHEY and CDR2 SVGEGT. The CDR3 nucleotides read TGTGCCAGCAGTTACTCCACTCGGGGTGGCCAGCCCCAGCATTTT. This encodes CASSYSTRGGQPQHF.

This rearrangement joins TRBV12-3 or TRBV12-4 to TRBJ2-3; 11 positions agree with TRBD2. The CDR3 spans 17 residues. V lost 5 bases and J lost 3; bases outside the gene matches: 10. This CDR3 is CASSPYLVAGGTDTQYF. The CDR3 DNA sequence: TGTGCCAGCAGTCCCTATCTGGTAGCGGGAGGGACAGATACGCAGTATTTT.

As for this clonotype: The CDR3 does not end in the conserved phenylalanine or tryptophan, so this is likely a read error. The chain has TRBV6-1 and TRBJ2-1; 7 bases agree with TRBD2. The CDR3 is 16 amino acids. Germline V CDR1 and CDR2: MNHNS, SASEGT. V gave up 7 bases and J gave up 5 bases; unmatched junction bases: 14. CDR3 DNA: TGTGCCAGCAATAAGGAGCGGGGAGTAAACAACAATGAGCAGTTCTCC. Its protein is CASNKERGVNNNEQFS.

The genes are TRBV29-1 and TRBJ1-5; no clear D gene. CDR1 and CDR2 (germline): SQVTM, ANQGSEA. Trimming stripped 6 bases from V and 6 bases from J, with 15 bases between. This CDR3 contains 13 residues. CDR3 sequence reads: CSVVQVHGQPQHF. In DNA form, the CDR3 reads TGCAGCGTCGTTCAGGTCCACGGTCAGCCCCAGCATTTT.

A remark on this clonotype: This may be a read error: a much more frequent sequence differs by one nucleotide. This chain's CDR3 is CASSYGTSTVHF. As DNA, the CDR3 is TGTGCCAGCAGTTACGGGACTTCGACTGTCCACTTC. The chain carries TRBV6-2 or TRBV6-3 and TRBJ1-2; tentative D call: TRBD1 (5 bases). Germline V gene lookup returns CDR1 MNHEY and CDR2 SVGEGT. This CDR3 spans 12 amino acids.

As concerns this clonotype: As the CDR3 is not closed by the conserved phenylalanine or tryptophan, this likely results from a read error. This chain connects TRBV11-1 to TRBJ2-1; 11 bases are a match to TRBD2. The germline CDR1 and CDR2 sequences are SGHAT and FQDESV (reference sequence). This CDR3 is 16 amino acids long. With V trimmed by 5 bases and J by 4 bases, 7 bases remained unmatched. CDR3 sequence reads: CASSPSSGRTYNEQFV. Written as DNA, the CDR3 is TGTGCCAGCAGCCCCTCTAGCGGGAGGACATACAATGAGCAGTTCGTC.

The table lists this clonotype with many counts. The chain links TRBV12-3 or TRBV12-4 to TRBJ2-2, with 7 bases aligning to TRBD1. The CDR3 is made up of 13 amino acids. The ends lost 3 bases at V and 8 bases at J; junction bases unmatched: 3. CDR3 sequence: CASSLTGIGELFF. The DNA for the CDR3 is TGTGCCAGCAGTTTGACAGGGATTGGGGAGCTGTTTTTT.

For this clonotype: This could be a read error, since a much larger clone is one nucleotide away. The CDR3 bases are TGCAGCATTGACGGCGGGCTAAGTGAGCAGTTCTTC. Translation gives CSIDGGLSEQFF. The chain couples TRBV29-1 to TRBJ2-1, with D possibly matching TRBD2 (5 bases). CDR1 and CDR2 (germline): SQVTM, ANQGSEA. The CDR3 is 12 amino acids.

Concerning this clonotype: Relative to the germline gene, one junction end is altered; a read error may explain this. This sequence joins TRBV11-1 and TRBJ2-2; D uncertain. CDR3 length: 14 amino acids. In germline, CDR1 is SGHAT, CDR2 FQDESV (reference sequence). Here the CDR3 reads CAGSQGLAAGELFF. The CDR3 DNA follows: TGCGCCGGCAGCCAAGGGTTAGCCGCCGGGGAGCTGTTTTTT. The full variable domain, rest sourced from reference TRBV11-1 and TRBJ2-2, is EAEVAQSPRYKITEKSQAVAFWCDPISGHATLYWYRQILGQGPELLVQFQDESVVDDSQLPKDRFSAERLKGVDSTLKIQPAELGDSAMYLCAGSQGLAAGELFFGEGSRLTVL.